This is a list of T cell receptor beta chains from one sample in a study of T cell responses to AZD1222 COVID-19 vaccine. The data were produced by immunoSEQ multiplex PCR, yet TCRdb's version contains in-frame clones alone and is incomplete. The sample has about 110,000 clones, about nine tenths seen once. Sequencing was performed on peripheral blood, taken on day 0 of AZD1222 vaccination. Source of these receptors: an adult in good health. The CDR3 runs from the conserved cysteine through the conserved F or W. A D gene is named only where the DNA matches it firmly. Size is stated for part of the rows, as once, few or many counts, or as a class when the clone is expanded.

cdr3_nt,cdr3_aa,v_call,j_call,clone_size,d_call
TGTGCCACCCGAGGGGGGGGACTGTTTTTT,CATRGGGLFF,TRBV2,TRBJ1-4,-,-
TGTGCCAGCAGCGTAATAGCCTCGGACAGTGGCACAGATACGCAGTATTTT,CASSVIASDSGTDTQYF,TRBV9,TRBJ2-3,-,-
TGTGCCAGCAGCTCCGGGACGGTGAACACTGAAGCTTTCTTT,CASSSGTVNTEAFF,TRBV7-2,TRBJ1-1,-,-
TGTGCCAGCAGCGGCGAGGTTGGGGCCTACGAGCAGTACTTC,CASSGEVGAYEQYF,TRBV13,TRBJ2-7,-,-
TGTGCCAGCAGTTCTGGTAGCTTATGGGGCTACACCTTC,CASSSGSLWGYTF,TRBV28,TRBJ1-2,-,-
TGCGCCAGCAGCCAAGTCAAACAGGCCAGCTACGAGCAGTACTTC,CASSQVKQASYEQYF,TRBV4-1,TRBJ2-7,once,-
TGTGCCAGCACCATGGCCGGGACGGCGAATGAAAAACTGTTTTTT,CASTMAGTANEKLFF,TRBV13,TRBJ1-4,-,-
TGTGCCAGCAGCCCGTCGGGGGGGCCGCGACAGTACTTC,CASSPSGGPRQYF,TRBV7-2,TRBJ2-4,-,TRBD2
TGTGCCAGCAGTTACGACAGCCCTTGGAATTCACCCCTCCACTTT,CASSYDSPWNSPLHF,TRBV6-2/TRBV6-3,TRBJ1-6,-,-
TGCGCCAGCAGGGCAGCCCCTTCTTTTGGGGATACGCAGTATTTT,CASRAAPSFGDTQYF,TRBV5-1,TRBJ2-3,-,-
TGTGCCAGCAGTGAGTCGGGAATCTATGGCTACACCTTC,CASSESGIYGYTF,TRBV6-1,TRBJ1-2,-,-
TGTGCCAGCAGCTTAATTAGGGGTAGTAACAATGAGCAGTTCTTC,CASSLIRGSNNEQFF,TRBV7-2,TRBJ2-1,-,-
TGTGCCTGGAGCCTCGGGACAGGGTTTGCTGAAGCTTTCTTT,CAWSLGTGFAEAFF,TRBV30,TRBJ1-1,-,TRBD1
TGCGCCAGCAGCCAAGATCCAGGGGTACTAGCGGGAGGTTACAATGAGCAGTTCTTC,CASSQDPGVLAGGYNEQFF,TRBV4-3,TRBJ2-1,-,TRBD2
TGTGCCAGCACCCCCGGGTGGGGAGGCAATCAGCCCCAGCATTTT,CASTPGWGGNQPQHF,TRBV6-5,TRBJ1-5,-,-
TGTGCCAGCCGCGAGACAGGGGGCAGGACTGAAGCTTTCTTT,CASRETGGRTEAFF,TRBV6-5,TRBJ1-1,once,TRBD1
TGTGCCAGCTCAACTGGACAGTTCAATCAGCCCCAGCATTTT,CASSTGQFNQPQHF,TRBV18,TRBJ1-5,-,-
TGTGCCAGCAGAACACAATTTGAAGCTTTCTTT,CASRTQFEAFF,TRBV12-3/TRBV12-4,TRBJ1-1,-,-
TGTGCCACCAGCAGAGGGATGGACAGCGTTCAGTTCTTC,CATSRGMDSVQFF,TRBV15,TRBJ2-1,-,-
TGCGCCAGCAGTGGTACAGCTAAAGCCTACGAGCAGTACTTC,CASSGTAKAYEQYF,TRBV10-2,TRBJ2-7,-,-
TGTGCCAGCAGCTTACTGTTTACCGGGACTAGCGACAATGAGCAGTTCTTC,CASSLLFTGTSDNEQFF,TRBV11-2,TRBJ2-1,-,TRBD2
TGTGCCAGCAGCTTGGGCCCCGGGACAGGGGGCTACACCTTC,CASSLGPGTGGYTF,TRBV5-8,TRBJ1-2,-,TRBD1
TGCGCCAGCAGTTTCGGGACTAGCGGGGAAAATGAGCAGTTCTTC,CASSFGTSGENEQFF,TRBV10-2,TRBJ2-1,-,TRBD2
TGTGCCAGTATGATGGGGAATCCCTACGAGCAGTACTTC,CASMMGNPYEQYF,TRBV6-5,TRBJ2-7,-,-
TGTGCCAGCAGCTATCAGACTAGCGACAATGAGCAGTTCTTC,CASSYQTSDNEQFF,TRBV6-6,TRBJ2-1,-,TRBD2
TGTGCCAGTAGTCAGCTAGCGGCCTCCTACAATGAGCAGTTCTTC,CASSQLAASYNEQFF,TRBV19,TRBJ2-1,-,TRBD2
TGTGCCAGCAGCTTAGTGGGGAGGGGGAGCAATCAGCCCCAGCATTTT,CASSLVGRGSNQPQHF,TRBV7-8,TRBJ1-5,-,-
TGTGCCAGCTCACCGACTAGCGGGAGCAACGAGCAGTACTTC,CASSPTSGSNEQYF,TRBV18,TRBJ2-7,-,TRBD2
TGTGCCAGCAGCACACTAGCGGGAGATCGCTACGAGCAGTACTTC,CASSTLAGDRYEQYF,TRBV7-2,TRBJ2-7,-,TRBD2
TGTGCCAGCAGGGAAGGGACAGGGGTCGGCGAGCAGTACTTC,CASREGTGVGEQYF,TRBV6-1,TRBJ2-7,-,TRBD1
TGTGCCACATCGGGAGGGCCTAACAACGAGCAGTACTTC,CATSGGPNNEQYF,TRBV7-2,TRBJ2-7,-,TRBD2
TGTGCCAGCATAGGACAGAAAAATTCACCCCTCCACTTT,CASIGQKNSPLHF,TRBV2,TRBJ1-6,-,-
TGCGCCAGCAGCCCGTTCGGACAGGGCGCTGGAAACACCATATATTTT,CASSPFGQGAGNTIYF,TRBV4-1,TRBJ1-3,-,TRBD1
TGCGCCAGCAGTTGGACTAGCGGGGGCCCTAACACCGGGGAGCTGTTTTTT,CASSWTSGGPNTGELFF,TRBV5-1,TRBJ2-2,-,TRBD2
TGTGCCAGCAGCCAATCGACAGGGGACACTGAAGCTTTCTTT,CASSQSTGDTEAFF,TRBV7-9,TRBJ1-1,-,TRBD1
TGTGCCAGCAGCTTGGTGAGACTAGCGGGGGGAGGCCTTTACAATGATCAGTTCTTC,CASSLVRLAGGGLYNDQFF,TRBV5-4,TRBJ2-1,-,TRBD2
TGTGCCAGCAGTTACCAGGGGGCTGAGACCCAGTACTTC,CASSYQGAETQYF,TRBV12-3/TRBV12-4,TRBJ2-5,-,TRBD1